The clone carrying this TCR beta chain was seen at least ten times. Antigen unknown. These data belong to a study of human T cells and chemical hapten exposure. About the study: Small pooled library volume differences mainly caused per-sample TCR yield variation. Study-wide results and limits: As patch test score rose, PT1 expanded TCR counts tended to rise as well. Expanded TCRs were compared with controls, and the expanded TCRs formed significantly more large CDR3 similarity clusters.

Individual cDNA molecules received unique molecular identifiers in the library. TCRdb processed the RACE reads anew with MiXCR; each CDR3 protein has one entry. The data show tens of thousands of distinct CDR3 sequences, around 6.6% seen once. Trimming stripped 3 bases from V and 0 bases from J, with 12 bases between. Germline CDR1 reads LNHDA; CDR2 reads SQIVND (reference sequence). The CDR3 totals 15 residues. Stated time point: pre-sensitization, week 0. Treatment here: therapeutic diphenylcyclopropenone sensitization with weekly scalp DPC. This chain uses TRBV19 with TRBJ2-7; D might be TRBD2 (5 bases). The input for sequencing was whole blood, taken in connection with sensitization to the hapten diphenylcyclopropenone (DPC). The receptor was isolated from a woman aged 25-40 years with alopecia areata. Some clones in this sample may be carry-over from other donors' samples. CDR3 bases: TGTGCCAGTAGTATCCTGGACGGGGACTCCTACGAGCAGTACTTC. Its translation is CASSILDGDSYEQYF.